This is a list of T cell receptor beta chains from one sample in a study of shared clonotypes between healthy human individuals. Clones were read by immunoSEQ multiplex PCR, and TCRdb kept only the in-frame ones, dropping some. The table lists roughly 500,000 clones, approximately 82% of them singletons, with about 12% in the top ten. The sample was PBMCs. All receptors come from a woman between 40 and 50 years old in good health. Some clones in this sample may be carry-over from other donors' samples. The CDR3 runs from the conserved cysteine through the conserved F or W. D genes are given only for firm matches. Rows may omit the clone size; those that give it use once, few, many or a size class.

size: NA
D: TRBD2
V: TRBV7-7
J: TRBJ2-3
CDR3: CASSFDAGGTQYF
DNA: TGTGCCAGCAGCTTCGACGCGGGAGGTACGCAGTATTTT

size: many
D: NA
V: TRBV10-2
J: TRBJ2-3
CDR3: CASRSVSGEDTQYF
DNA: TGCGCCAGCAGATCGGTGTCGGGGGAAGATACGCAGTATTTT

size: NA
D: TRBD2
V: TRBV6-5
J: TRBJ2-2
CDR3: CASRKAGGTGELFF
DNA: TGTGCCAGCAGAAAAGCGGGAGGGACCGGGGAGCTGTTTTTT

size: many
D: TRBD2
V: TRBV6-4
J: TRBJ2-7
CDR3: CASSAVLAGVDEQYF
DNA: TGTGCCAGCAGTGCGGTATTAGCGGGAGTTGACGAGCAGTACTTC

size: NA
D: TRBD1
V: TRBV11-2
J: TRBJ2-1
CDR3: CASSLSSGQRSSYNEQFF
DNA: TGTGCCAGCAGCTTGAGCTCGGGACAGCGCAGCTCCTACAATGAGCAGTTCTTC

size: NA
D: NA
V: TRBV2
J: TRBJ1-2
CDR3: CASSAEARGYGYTF
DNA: TGTGCCAGCAGTGCAGAAGCAAGGGGCTATGGCTACACCTTC

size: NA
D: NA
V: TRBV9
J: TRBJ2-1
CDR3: CASSVGPFNEQFF
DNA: TGTGCCAGCAGCGTAGGACCCTTTAATGAGCAGTTCTTC

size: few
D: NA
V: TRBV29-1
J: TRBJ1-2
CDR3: CSVVPENYGYTF
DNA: TGCAGCGTTGTTCCTGAGAACTATGGCTACACCTTC

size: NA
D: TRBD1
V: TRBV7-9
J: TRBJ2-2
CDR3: CASSLLGDRAAGELFF
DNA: TGTGCCAGCAGCTTATTAGGGGACAGGGCCGCCGGGGAGCTGTTTTTT

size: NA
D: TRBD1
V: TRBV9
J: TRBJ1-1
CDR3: CASSAAQGRNTEAFF
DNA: TGTGCCAGCAGCGCAGCACAGGGGAGGAACACTGAAGCTTTCTTT

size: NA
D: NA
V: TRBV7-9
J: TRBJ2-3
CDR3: CASSLETRNTQYF
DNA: TGTGCCAGCAGCTTAGAGACACGGAATACGCAGTATTTT

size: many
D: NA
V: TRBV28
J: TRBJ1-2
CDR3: CASTSWYGYTF
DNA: TGTGCCAGCACCTCCTGGTATGGCTACACCTTC

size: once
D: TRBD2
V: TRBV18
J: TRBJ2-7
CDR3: CASSEGLEQSYEQYF
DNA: TGTGCCAGCTCAGAGGGACTAGAACAGTCCTACGAGCAGTACTTC

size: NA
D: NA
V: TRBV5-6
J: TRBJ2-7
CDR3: CASSLGIQGAYEQYF
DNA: TGTGCCAGCAGCTTGGGGATCCAGGGAGCCTACGAGCAGTACTTC

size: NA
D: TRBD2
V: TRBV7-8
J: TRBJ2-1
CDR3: CASSPDGGSLSYNEQFF
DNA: TGTGCCAGCAGCCCCGACGGCGGGAGCCTGTCCTACAATGAGCAGTTCTTC

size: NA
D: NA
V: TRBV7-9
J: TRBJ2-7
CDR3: CASSLAPYYEQYF
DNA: TGTGCCAGCAGCTTAGCCCCATACTACGAGCAGTACTTC

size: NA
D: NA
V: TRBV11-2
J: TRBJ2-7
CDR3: CASSLQPRSEYEQYF
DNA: TGTGCCAGCAGCCTCCAACCCAGGTCGGAATACGAGCAGTACTTC

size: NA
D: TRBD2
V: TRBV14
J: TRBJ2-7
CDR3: CASSQTSGRYEQYF
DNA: TGTGCCAGCAGCCAGACTAGCGGGAGGTACGAGCAGTACTTC

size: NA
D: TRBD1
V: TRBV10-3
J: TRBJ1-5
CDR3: CAISDPGTGIGNQPQHF
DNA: TGTGCCATCAGTGACCCCGGGACAGGGATCGGCAATCAGCCCCAGCATTTT

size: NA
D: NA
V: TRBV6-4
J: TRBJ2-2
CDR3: CASSTRTGELFF
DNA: TGTGCCAGCAGTACTAGGACCGGGGAGCTGTTTTTT

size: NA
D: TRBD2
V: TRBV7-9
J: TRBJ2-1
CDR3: CASSSNSGSWRNEQFF
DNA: TGTGCCAGCAGCTCTAATAGCGGGTCTTGGAGAAATGAGCAGTTCTTC

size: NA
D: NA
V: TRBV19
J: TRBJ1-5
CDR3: CASSILGVQPQHF
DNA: TGTGCCAGTAGTATATTAGGGGTTCAGCCCCAGCATTTT

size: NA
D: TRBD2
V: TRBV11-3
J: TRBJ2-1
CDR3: CASSSSLAGGRNEQFF
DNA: TGTGCCAGCAGCTCCAGCCTAGCGGGAGGCCGCAATGAGCAGTTCTTC

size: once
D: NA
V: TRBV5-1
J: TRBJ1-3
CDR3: CASSAQGGGNTIYF
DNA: TGCGCCAGCAGCGCACAGGGAGGTGGAAACACCATATATTTT

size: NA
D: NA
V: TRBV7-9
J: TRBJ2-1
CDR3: CASSLAARRDEQFF
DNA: TGTGCCAGCAGCTTAGCGGCCCGGAGGGATGAGCAGTTCTTC

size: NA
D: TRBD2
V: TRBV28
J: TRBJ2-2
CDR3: CASNELAGNTGELFF
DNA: TGTGCCAGCAATGAACTAGCGGGGAACACCGGGGAGCTGTTTTTT

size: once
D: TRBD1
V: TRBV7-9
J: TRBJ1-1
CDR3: CASSLDRQGNTEAFF
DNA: TGTGCCAGCAGCTTAGATCGACAGGGGAACACTGAAGCTTTCTTT

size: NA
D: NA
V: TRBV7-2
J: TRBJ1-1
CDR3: CASSSTIPGTEAFF
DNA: TGTGCCAGCAGCTCCACAATCCCGGGGACTGAAGCTTTCTTT

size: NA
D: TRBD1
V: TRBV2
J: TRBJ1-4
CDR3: CASSVGQGGEKLFF
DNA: TGTGCCAGCAGTGTGGGACAGGGAGGGGAAAAACTGTTTTTT

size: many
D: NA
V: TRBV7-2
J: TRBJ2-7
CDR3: CASSPRDTNYEQYF
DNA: TGTGCCAGCAGCCCACGGGACACAAACTACGAGCAGTACTTC

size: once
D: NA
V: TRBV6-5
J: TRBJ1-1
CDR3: CASSFPGANTEAFF
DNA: TGTGCCAGCAGTTTCCCCGGGGCCAACACTGAAGCTTTCTTT

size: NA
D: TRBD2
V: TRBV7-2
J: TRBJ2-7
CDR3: CASSPGTSGSFEQYF
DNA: TGTGCCAGCAGCCCAGGGACTAGCGGGAGTTTCGAGCAGTACTTC

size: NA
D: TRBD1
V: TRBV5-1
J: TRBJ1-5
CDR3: CASSLGMTGDQPQHF
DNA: TGCGCCAGCAGCTTGGGAATGACAGGGGATCAGCCCCAGCATTTT

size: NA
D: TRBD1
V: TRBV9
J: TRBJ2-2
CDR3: CASSVGDRRITGELFF
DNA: TGTGCCAGCAGCGTAGGGGACAGGAGGATCACCGGGGAGCTGTTTTTT

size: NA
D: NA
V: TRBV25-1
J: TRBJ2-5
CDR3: CASSELGRRGQSETQYF
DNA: TGTGCCAGCAGTGAATTGGGGCGGCGGGGGCAGTCAGAGACCCAGTACTTC

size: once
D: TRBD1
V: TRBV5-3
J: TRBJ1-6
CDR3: CARSIPTGGLRVHNSPLHF
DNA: TGTGCCAGAAGCATACCGACAGGGGGCCTACGGGTTCATAATTCACCCCTCCACTTT